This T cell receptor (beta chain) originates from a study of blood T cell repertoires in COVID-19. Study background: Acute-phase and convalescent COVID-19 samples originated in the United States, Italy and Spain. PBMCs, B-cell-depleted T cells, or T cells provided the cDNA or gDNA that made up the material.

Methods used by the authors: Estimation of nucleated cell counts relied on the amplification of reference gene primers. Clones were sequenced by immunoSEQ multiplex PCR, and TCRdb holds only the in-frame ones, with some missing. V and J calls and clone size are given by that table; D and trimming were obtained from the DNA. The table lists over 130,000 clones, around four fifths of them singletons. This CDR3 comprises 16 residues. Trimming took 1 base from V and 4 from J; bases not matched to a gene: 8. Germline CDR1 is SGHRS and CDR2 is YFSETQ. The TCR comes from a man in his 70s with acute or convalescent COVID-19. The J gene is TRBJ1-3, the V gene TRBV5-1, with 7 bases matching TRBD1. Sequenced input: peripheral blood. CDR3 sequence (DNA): TGCGCCAGCAGCTTGCAGGGGGAGGTATCCGGAAACACCATATATTTT. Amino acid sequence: CASSLQGEVSGNTIYF. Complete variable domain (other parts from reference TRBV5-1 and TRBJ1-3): KAGVTQTPRYLIKTRGQQVTLSCSPISGHRSVSWYQQTPGQGLQFLFEYFSETQRNKGNFPGRFSGRQFSNSRSEMNVSTLELGDSALYLCASSLQGEVSGNTIYFGEGSWLTVV.